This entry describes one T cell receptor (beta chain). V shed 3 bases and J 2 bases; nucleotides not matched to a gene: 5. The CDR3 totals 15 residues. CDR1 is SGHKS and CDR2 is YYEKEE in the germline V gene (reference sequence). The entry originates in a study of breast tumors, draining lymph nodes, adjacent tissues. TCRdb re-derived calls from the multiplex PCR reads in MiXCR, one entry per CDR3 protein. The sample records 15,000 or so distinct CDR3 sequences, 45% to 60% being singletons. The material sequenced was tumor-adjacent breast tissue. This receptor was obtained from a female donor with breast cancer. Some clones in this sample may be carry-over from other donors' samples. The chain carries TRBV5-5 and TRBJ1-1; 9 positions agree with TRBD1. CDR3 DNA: TGTGCCAGCAGCTGGGGGACAGGGATTAACACTGAAGCTTTCTTT. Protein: CASSWGTGINTEAFF. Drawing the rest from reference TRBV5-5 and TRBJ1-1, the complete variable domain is DAGVTQSPTHLIKTRGQQVTLRCSPISGHKSVSWYQQVLGQGPQFIFQYYEKEERGRGNFPDRFSARQFPNYSSELNVNALLLGDSALYLCASSWGTGINTEAFFGQGTRLTVV.